Detailed here is one T cell receptor beta chain. This CDR3 region has 12 residues. Germline-derived CDR1 and CDR2 are SGHVS and FNYEAQ. Trimming stripped 4 bases from V and 7 bases from J, with 5 bases between. The data were taken from a study of cytomegalovirus exposure and HLA in healthy donors. Primers: 60 Vbeta forward and 13 Jbeta reverse. Profiled with immunoSEQ multiplex PCR; TCRdb holds only in-frame clones, not every one. The repertoire includes 100,000 to 150,000 clones, around three quarters of them detected once, and 3.6% sits in the top ten. Sequencing used PBMCs. V and J are TRBV7-6 and TRBJ1-6; the D is unclear. The receptor was derived from a man in his forties or fifties in good health and CMV-seronegative. CDR3 in amino acids: CASSSRNSPLHF. CDR3 coding DNA: TGTGCCAGCAGCTCTAGGAATTCACCCCTCCACTTT. Filled out from reference TRBV7-6 and TRBJ1-6, the complete variable domain reads GAGVSQSPRYKVTKRGQDVALRCDPISGHVSLYWYRQALGQGPEFLTYFNYEAQQDKSGLPNDRFSAERPEGSISTLTIQRTEQRDSAMYRCASSSRNSPLHFGNGTRLTVT.